A single sample is the source of the 26 T cell receptor beta chains below, sequenced in a study of identical twins. TCRdb passed the 5' RACE reads through MiXCR, listing each CDR3 protein once. The table records more than 1.5 million distinct CDR3 sequences, more than 30% of them present only once. Sequencing input: cord blood. The receptor set was obtained from a newborn girl in good health.

This clonotype was recorded only once. This chain connects TRBV5-1 to TRBJ2-1; maybe TRBD1 (6 bases). Per the germline V gene, CDR1 is SGHRS and CDR2 is YFSETQ. The CDR3 sequence is 18 residues long. V lost 2 bases, J lost 9 bases, and 27 bases lay in between. Here the CDR3 reads CASSLTIPGIGLGAEQFF. The CDR3 region has the DNA TGCGCCAGCAGCTTAACCATACCGGGAATAGGGTTGGGGGCTGAGCAGTTCTTC.

There are a few counts of this clonotype. The CDR3: CASSYIGEAFF. The CDR3 DNA sequence: TGTGCCAGCAGCTACATAGGGGAAGCTTTCTTT. The gene calls are TRBV4-2 and TRBJ1-1; D call uncertain. Germline lookup yields CDR1 LGHNA and CDR2 YNFKEQ. This CDR3 is 11 amino acids long. The V gene lost 5 bases and the J gene lost 8 bases, with 9 bases spanning the gap.

For the CDR3, the DNA is TGTGCCAGCAGGGGTAGCGGACCCGGGGAGCTGTTTTTT. Translation: CASRGSGPGELFF. The chain joins TRBV6-6 to TRBJ2-2; possibly TRBD2 for D (6 bases). The CDR3 extends over 13 amino acids. Per the germline V gene, CDR1 is MNHNY and CDR2 is SVGAGI (reference sequence). Trimming cost V 6 bases and J 6 bases, with 11 bases left between them.

This clonotype was observed a handful of times. This rearrangement joins TRBV28 to TRBJ2-7; perhaps TRBD1 as D (6 bases). The CDR3 extends over 15 amino acids. V shed 3 bases and J shed 0 bases, with 12 bases lying between them. Germline loops: CDR1 MDHEN, CDR2 SYDVKM. The CDR3 DNA follows: TGTGCCAGCAGTTTTACAGGGCCCCCCTCCTACGAGCAGTACTTC. Protein sequence: CASSFTGPPSYEQYF. The complete variable domain, with remaining parts taken from reference TRBV28 and TRBJ2-7, reads DVKVTQSSRYLVKRTGEKVFLECVQDMDHENMFWYRQDPGLGLRLIYFSYDVKMKEKGDIPEGYSVSREKKERFSLILESASTNQTSMYLCASSFTGPPSYEQYFGPGTRLTVT.

CDR3 sequence reads: CASRWTGRYEQYF. Here the CDR3 DNA reads TGTGCCAGCAGATGGACAGGGAGGTACGAGCAGTACTTC. V usage is TRBV2 and J usage is TRBJ2-7; 8 nucleotides agree with TRBD1. CDR3 length equals 13 residues. The germline V gene has CDR1 SNHLY and CDR2 FYNNEI. V lost 6 bases to trimming and J lost 4 bases; unmatched junction nucleotides: 5.

The gene calls are TRBV7-2 and TRBJ2-7; D ambiguous. V lost 3 bases to trimming and J lost 7 bases, with 19 bases between them. Germline CDR1 reads SGHTA; CDR2 reads FQGNSA. The CDR3 runs 15 residues. DNA for the CDR3: TGTGCCAGCAGCTTTGGGGTTACCGCTTACAATGAGCAGTACTTC. It specifies CASSFGVTAYNEQYF.

The chain joins TRBV3-1 to TRBJ2-3, with D perhaps matching TRBD2 (5 bases). The CDR3 is 14 amino acids. V was cut by 5 bases and J by 2 bases, with 11 bases left in between. The germline V gene encodes CDR1 LGHDT and CDR2 YNNKEL (reference sequence). In nucleotides, the CDR3 is TGTGCCAGCAGCAGCGGAGTAGACACAGATACGCAGTATTTT. It yields the protein CASSSGVDTDTQYF.

This clonotype was recorded a few times. The gene calls are TRBV4-2 and TRBJ2-3; tentative D call: TRBD2 (6 bases). Germline V CDR1 and CDR2: LGHNA, YNFKEQ. This CDR3 is 17 amino acids long. V was trimmed by 4 bases and J by 2 bases, leaving 19 bases between them. The CDR3 protein is CASSLRLPAGLTDTQYF. The DNA of the CDR3 is TGTGCCAGCAGCCTCAGACTACCAGCGGGCCTCACAGATACGCAGTATTTT.

The gene calls are TRBV4-1 and TRBJ2-7, with 8 bases lining up with TRBD1. The germline V gene encodes CDR1 MGHRA and CDR2 YSYEKL. V lost 0 bases to trimming and J lost 0 bases; unmatched junction nucleotides: 7. The CDR3 is 17 amino acids. The CDR3 protein is CASSQDSQGASSYEQYF. The CDR3 DNA sequence: TGCGCCAGCAGCCAAGATTCCCAGGGGGCAAGCTCCTACGAGCAGTACTTC.

This chain joins TRBV20-1 and TRBJ2-1; possible D gene TRBD2, 6 bases. V was pared by 1 base and J by 8 bases, with 9 bases between. The germline CDR1 and CDR2 sequences are DFQATT and SNEGSKA (reference sequence). The CDR3 runs 12 residues. DNA of the CDR3: TGCAGTGCTAGAGGGACTATGTATGAGCAGTTCTTC. Translation gives CSARGTMYEQFF.

This clonotype showed up just once. This rearrangement joins TRBV19 to TRBJ2-3; tentatively, D is TRBD1 (6 bases). Germline CDR1 reads LNHDA; CDR2 reads SQIVND (reference sequence). The germline V and J ends were trimmed by 9 bases and 3 bases, with 10 bases remaining between them. The CDR3 has 12 residues. CDR3 in amino acids: CASGTQTDTQYF. CDR3 bases: TGTGCCAGCGGGACACAGACAGATACGCAGTATTTT.

About this clonotype: The junction shows a germline mismatch at one end, possibly a read error. This chain connects TRBV4-2 to TRBJ2-5; maybe TRBD1 (6 bases). Per the germline V gene, CDR1 is LGHNA and CDR2 is YNFKEQ. The CDR3 has 13 amino acids. CDR3 DNA sequence: TGTGCCAGCGGCCAAGGGACACAAGAGACCCAGTACTTC. Protein sequence: CASGQGTQETQYF.

This clonotype was counted only a few times. The rearrangement joins TRBV28 to TRBJ2-4; 9 positions agree with TRBD1. Germline V CDR1 and CDR2: MDHEN, SYDVKM. V was pared by 6 bases and J by 6 bases, with 6 bases of the junction left unmatched. The length of the CDR3 is 14 residues. In DNA, the CDR3 is TGTGCCAGCAGCCCTCCGGGACAGGGAAACATTCAGTACTTC. As protein: CASSPPGQGNIQYF.

This clonotype was seen only a few times. The chain couples TRBV20-1 to TRBJ2-3, with unresolved D. CDR1 is DFQATT, CDR2 SNEGSKA, per germline (reference sequence). Trimming removed 4 bases from V and 4 bases from J, with 6 bases in between. This CDR3 is 11 amino acids long. The CDR3 DNA follows: TGCAGTGCTATATTAGCAGATACGCAGTATTTT. It yields the protein CSAILADTQYF.

This rearrangement joins TRBV10-3 to TRBJ2-3, with 7 bases aligning to TRBD2. This CDR3 has 12 residues. Unmatched junction bases numbered 7, after V lost 11 bases and J lost 5 bases. Germline lookup yields CDR1 ENHRY and CDR2 SYGVKD. CDR3 DNA: TGTGCCTCGGGGGGTACAGGAGATACGCAGTATTTT. Amino acids: CASGGTGDTQYF.

Worth noting for this clonotype: This may arise from a read error, as a much more abundant clone is one base away. This chain connects TRBV7-9 to TRBJ2-7; D unresolved. The CDR3 sequence is 14 residues long. Germline V gene lookup returns CDR1 SEHNR and CDR2 FQNEAQ (reference sequence). V was cut by 1 base and J by 3 bases, with 10 bases left in between. The CDR3: CASSLGGRHYEQYF. The DNA of the CDR3 is TGTGCCAGCAGCTTAGGGGGAAGACACTACGAGCAGTACTTC. The full variable domain, with the rest looked up from reference TRBV7-9 and TRBJ2-7, is DTGVSQNPRHKITKRGQNVTFRCDPISEHNRLYWYRQTLGQGPEFLTYFQNEAQLEKSRLLSDRFSAERPKGSFSTLEIQRTEQGDSAMYLCASSLGGRHYEQYFGPGTRLTVT.

This clonotype was detected a few times. J is TRBJ2-4 and V is TRBV10-3; D remains unclear. The germline V gene has CDR1 ENHRY and CDR2 SYGVKD. Trimming cost V 8 bases and J 13 bases, with 21 bases left between them. The CDR3 has 13 amino acids. As DNA, the CDR3 is TGTGCCATCGGCAGTATCCCCCTCAATGAGCAGTACTTC. It specifies CAIGSIPLNEQYF.

The chain employs TRBV20-1 and TRBJ2-5, with a tentative D call TRBD1 (6 bases). V shed 6 bases and J shed 7 bases, with 18 bases lying between them. In germline, CDR1 is DFQATT, CDR2 SNEGSKA (reference sequence). This CDR3 spans 13 amino acids. CDR3 DNA: TGCAGTGCACCAAAACAGGGTCGAGGGACCCAGTACTTC. It yields the protein CSAPKQGRGTQYF.

This clonotype was observed a handful of times. V gene TRBV5-1 combines with J gene TRBJ2-3; D gene unclear. The CDR3 extends over 15 amino acids. Trimming removed 1 base from V and 4 bases from J, with 13 bases in between. Germline assignment: CDR1 SGHRS and CDR2 YFSETQ. CDR3 in amino acids: CASSLTTSIPDTQYF. The CDR3 coding sequence is TGCGCCAGCAGCTTGACTACCAGCATCCCAGATACGCAGTATTTT.

The chain uses TRBV7-2 and TRBJ1-2; D is uncertain. CDR1 and CDR2 from the germline V gene are SGHTA and FQGNSA. Deletions cut 1 base from V and 0 bases from J, with 9 bases between. This CDR3 comprises 15 residues. CDR3 coding DNA: TGTGCCAGCAGCTTAGGTCAGACCACTAACTATGGCTACACCTTC. Encoded protein: CASSLGQTTNYGYTF.

The rearrangement links TRBV20-1 to TRBJ2-5; 13 positions agree with TRBD2. Per the germline V gene, CDR1 is DFQATT and CDR2 is SNEGSKA (reference sequence). The CDR3 consists of 14 residues. The V gene end was trimmed by 3 bases and the J gene end by 11 bases; junction bases not matched to a gene: 9. The CDR3 DNA reads as TGCAGTGCTAGGAAACTAGCGGGGGGGTCTGGGCAGTACTTC. Protein product: CSARKLAGGSGQYF.

This clonotype came up many times. The chain joins TRBV29-1 to TRBJ2-1; D may be TRBD1 (5 bases). Germline V gives CDR1 SQVTM, CDR2 ANQGSEA. The germline V and J ends were trimmed by 4 bases and 6 bases, with 16 bases remaining between them. The CDR3 spans 14 residues. CDR3 DNA: TGCAGCGTTGTCCTCACCGGACACCCCAATGAGCAGTTCTTC. This sequence encodes CSVVLTGHPNEQFF.

This clonotype was observed a handful of times. The chain employs TRBV5-5 and TRBJ2-3, with a tentative D call TRBD1 (6 bases). The germline V gene encodes CDR1 SGHKS and CDR2 YYEKEE (reference sequence). This CDR3 comprises 15 residues. V was cut by 1 base and J by 4 bases, with 13 bases left in between. The CDR3 loop is CASSLLGGWADTQYF. Here the CDR3 DNA reads TGTGCCAGCAGCTTGTTAGGGGGATGGGCAGATACGCAGTATTTT.

In this sample, this clonotype turned up a few times. The V and J genes are TRBV7-8 and TRBJ2-7, with D unresolved. CDR3 size: 16 residues. The V and J ends lost 3 bases and 0 bases respectively, with 15 bases between them. Germline assignment: CDR1 SGHVS and CDR2 FQNEAQ. DNA for the CDR3: TGTGCCAGCAGCTTTTTCGGGCGGACGCTCTCCTACGAGCAGTACTTC. It translates to CASSFFGRTLSYEQYF.

The chain is built from TRBV29-1 and TRBJ1-1; D is undetermined. The length of the CDR3 is 15 residues. Germline CDR1 and CDR2: SQVTM and ANQGSEA. The V end was cut by 4 bases, the J end by 4 bases, with 19 bases between. For the CDR3, the DNA is TGCAGCGTTGTGTCCGGCGGGTTTGTTTCCACTGAAGCTTTCTTT. Translated: CSVVSGGFVSTEAFF.

This chain links TRBV7-2 with TRBJ2-7, with 11 bases matching TRBD2. Germline lookup yields CDR1 SGHTA and CDR2 FQGNSA. The CDR3 spans 15 residues. Trimming cost V 3 bases and J 7 bases; bases outside gene matches: 8. CDR3: CASSFPSGGSNEQYF. DNA of the CDR3: TGTGCCAGCAGCTTTCCTAGCGGGGGGTCCAATGAGCAGTACTTC.